This T cell receptor beta chain was sequenced in a study of T cells after yellow fever vaccination. Study-level background: SMART-Seq v4 Ultra Low Input prepared the low-cell-number fractions.

This clonotype was counted between two and nine times. The antigen is not known. Germline lookup yields CDR1 SGHTA and CDR2 FQGNSA. This CDR3 is built from 16 residues. Trimming took 5 bases from V and 6 from J; bases not matched to a gene: 9. Study-wide points: The secondary response was weaker but peaked faster, day 5 versus 15.

A process of 5'RACE template switching, which added a universal primer site and UMIs, was used to make TCR cDNA. TCRdb ran MiXCR on the 5' RACE reads and lists one entry per CDR3 protein. The sample records approximately 260,000 distinct CDR3 sequences, over 4.5% being singletons. The input for sequencing was CD4+ T cells sorted from PBMCs, taken on the day of the yellow fever booster vaccination. V and J are TRBV7-2 and TRBJ2-1, with 11 bases that match TRBD2. This receptor was identified in a man aged 18 to 30 who received the YFV17D yellow fever vaccine. The CDR3 sequence is CASSPVGTSGVNEQFF. In DNA, the CDR3 is TGTGCCAGCAGCCCTGTAGGGACTAGCGGAGTCAATGAGCAGTTCTTC.